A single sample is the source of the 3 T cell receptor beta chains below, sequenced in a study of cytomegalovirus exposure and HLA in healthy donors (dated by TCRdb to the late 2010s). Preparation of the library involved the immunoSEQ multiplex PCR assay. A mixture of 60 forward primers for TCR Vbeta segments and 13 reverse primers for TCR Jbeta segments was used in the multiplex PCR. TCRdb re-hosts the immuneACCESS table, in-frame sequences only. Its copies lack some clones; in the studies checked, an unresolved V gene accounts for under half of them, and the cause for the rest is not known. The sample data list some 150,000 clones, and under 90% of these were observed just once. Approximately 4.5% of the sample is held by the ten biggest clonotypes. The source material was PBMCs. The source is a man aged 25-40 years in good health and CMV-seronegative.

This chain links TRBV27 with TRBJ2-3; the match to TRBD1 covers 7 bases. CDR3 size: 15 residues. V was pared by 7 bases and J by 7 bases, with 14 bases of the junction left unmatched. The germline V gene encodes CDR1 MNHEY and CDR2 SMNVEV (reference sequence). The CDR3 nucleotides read TGTGCCAGCAAAGCCCTTCTTTTACAGGGGAATACGCAGTATTTT. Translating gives CASKALLLQGNTQYF.

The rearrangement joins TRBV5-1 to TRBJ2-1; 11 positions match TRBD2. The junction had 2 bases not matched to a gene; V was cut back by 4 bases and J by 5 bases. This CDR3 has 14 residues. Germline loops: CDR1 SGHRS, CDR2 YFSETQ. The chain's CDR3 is CASSAGLADNEQFF. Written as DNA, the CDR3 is TGCGCCAGCAGCGCGGGACTAGCGGACAATGAGCAGTTCTTC.

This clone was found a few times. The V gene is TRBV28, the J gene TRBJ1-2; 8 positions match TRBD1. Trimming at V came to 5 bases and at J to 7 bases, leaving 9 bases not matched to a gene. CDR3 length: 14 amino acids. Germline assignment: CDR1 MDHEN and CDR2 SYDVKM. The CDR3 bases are TGTGCCAGCAGTCCCCCGACAGGGGTCGGTGGCTACACCTTC. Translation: CASSPPTGVGGYTF.